This TCR beta chain appears in the sequencing data of a study of radiation and T cells in renal cell carcinoma. The CDR3 is 18 residues long. Germline V lookup: CDR1 LGHNA, CDR2 YNFKEQ. V shed 5 bases, J shed 0 bases, and the junction held 12 bases outside the gene matches. Time point reported: blood 4 weeks post-SBRT, at nephrectomy. The treatment denotes: 15 Gy SBRT to primary tumor, nephrectomy 4 weeks later. Nephrectomy followed 15 Gy stereotactic body radiation by 4 weeks. Generated by immunoSEQ multiplex PCR, the TCRdb table keeps only in-frame clones and is missing some. The sample lists roughly 170,000 clones; less than 90% were seen once.

The J gene is TRBJ2-2, the V gene TRBV4-2, with 7 nucleotides matching TRBD1. Sequenced here: blood, sampled from a patient whose treatment included radiotherapy and nephrectomy. This sequence originates from a woman between 50 and 59 years old with renal cell carcinoma. The DNA of the CDR3 is TGTGCCAGCAGCTTCCCATCAGAGGGGGCCTCGAACACCGGGGAGCTGTTTTTT. Translating gives CASSFPSEGASNTGELFF.